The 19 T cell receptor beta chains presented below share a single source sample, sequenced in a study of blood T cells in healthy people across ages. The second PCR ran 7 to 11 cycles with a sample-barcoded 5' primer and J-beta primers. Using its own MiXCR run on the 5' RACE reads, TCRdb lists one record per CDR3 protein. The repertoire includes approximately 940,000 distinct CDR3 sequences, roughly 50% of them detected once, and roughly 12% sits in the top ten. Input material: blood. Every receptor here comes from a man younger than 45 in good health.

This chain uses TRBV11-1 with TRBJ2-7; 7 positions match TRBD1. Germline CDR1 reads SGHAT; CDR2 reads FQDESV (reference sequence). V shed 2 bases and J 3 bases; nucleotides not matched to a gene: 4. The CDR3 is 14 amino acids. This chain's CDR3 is CASSLYPGGYEQYF. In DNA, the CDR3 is TGTGCCAGCAGCTTATATCCAGGGGGCTACGAGCAGTACTTC.

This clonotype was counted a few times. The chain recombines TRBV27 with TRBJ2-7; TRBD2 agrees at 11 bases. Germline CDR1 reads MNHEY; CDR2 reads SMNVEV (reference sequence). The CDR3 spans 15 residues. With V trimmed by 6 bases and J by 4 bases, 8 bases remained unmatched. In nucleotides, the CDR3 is TGTGCCAGCAGCCCTACGGGACTAGCGGCTTACGAGCAGTACTTC. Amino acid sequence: CASSPTGLAAYEQYF.

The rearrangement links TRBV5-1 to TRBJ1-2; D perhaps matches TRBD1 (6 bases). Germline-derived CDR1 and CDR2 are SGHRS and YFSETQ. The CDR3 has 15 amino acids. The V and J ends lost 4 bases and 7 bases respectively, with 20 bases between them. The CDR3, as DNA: TGCGCCAGCAGCCTGATGACAGGTTGGACGGGTGGCTACACCTTC. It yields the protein CASSLMTGWTGGYTF.

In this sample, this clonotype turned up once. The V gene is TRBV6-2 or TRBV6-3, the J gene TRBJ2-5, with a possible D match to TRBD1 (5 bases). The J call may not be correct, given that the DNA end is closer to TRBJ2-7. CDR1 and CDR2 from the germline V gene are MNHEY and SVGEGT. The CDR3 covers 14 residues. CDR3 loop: CASSYRGDRGEQYF. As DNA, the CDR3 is TGTGCCAGCAGTTACAGGGGTGACAGAGGCGAGCAGTACTTC.

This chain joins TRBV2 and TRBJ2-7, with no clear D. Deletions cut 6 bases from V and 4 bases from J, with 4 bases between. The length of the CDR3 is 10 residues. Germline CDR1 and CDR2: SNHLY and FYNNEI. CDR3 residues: CASRQYEQYF. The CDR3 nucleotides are TGTGCCAGCAGGCAGTACGAGCAGTACTTC.

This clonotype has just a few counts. CDR3 sequence (DNA): TGTGCCATCAGTGTAAAGACTAGCGGGAACAATGAGCAGTTCTTC. This gives the protein CAISVKTSGNNEQFF. The chain is built from TRBV10-3 and TRBJ2-1, with 11 positions matching TRBD2. Germline CDR1 and CDR2: ENHRY and SYGVKD. The V and J ends lost 4 bases and 5 bases, in that order; junction bases with no gene match: 4. The CDR3 totals 15 residues.

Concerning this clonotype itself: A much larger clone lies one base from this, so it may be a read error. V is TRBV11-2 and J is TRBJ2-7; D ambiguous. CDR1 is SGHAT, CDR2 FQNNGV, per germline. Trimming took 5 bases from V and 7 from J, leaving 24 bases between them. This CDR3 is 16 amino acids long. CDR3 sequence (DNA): TGTGCCAGCAGCCCTGTCAGAGAGGTTTCGGGCAATGAGCAGTACTTC. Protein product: CASSPVREVSGNEQYF.

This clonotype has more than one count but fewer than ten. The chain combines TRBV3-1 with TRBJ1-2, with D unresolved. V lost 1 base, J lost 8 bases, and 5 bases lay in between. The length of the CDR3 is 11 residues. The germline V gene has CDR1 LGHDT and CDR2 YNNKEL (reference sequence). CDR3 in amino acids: CASSQGLGYTF. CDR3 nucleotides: TGTGCCAGCAGCCAAGGCCTGGGCTACACCTTC.

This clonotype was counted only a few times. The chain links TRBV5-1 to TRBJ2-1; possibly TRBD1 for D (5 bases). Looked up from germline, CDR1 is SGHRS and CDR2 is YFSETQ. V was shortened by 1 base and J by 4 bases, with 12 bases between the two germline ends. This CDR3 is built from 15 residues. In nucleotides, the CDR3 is TGCGCCAGCAGCTTGACAGGCGAAATGTACAATGAGCAGTTCTTC. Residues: CASSLTGEMYNEQFF. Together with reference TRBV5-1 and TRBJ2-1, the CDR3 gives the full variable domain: KAGVTQTPRYLIKTRGQQVTLSCSPISGHRSVSWYQQTPGQGLQFLFEYFSETQRNKGNFPGRFSGRQFSNSRSEMNVSTLELGDSALYLCASSLTGEMYNEQFFGPGTRLTVL.

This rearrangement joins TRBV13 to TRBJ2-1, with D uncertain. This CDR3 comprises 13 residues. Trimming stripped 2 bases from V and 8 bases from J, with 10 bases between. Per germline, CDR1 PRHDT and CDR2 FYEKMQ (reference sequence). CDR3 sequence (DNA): TGTGCCAGCAGCTTAAGGGTTGGCGATGAGCAGTTCTTC. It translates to CASSLRVGDEQFF.

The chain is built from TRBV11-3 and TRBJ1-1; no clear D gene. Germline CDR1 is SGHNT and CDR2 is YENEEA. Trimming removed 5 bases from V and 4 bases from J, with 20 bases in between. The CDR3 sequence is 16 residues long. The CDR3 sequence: CASSPRGGGISTEAFF. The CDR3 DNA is TGTGCCAGCAGCCCCCGGGGAGGAGGGATAAGCACTGAAGCTTTCTTT. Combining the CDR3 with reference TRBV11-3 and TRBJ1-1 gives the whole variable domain EAGVVQSPRYKIIEKKQPVAFWCNPISGHNTLYWYLQNLGQGPELLIRYENEEAVDDSQLPKDRFSAERLKGVDSTLKIQPAELGDSAVYLCASSPRGGGISTEAFFGQGTRLTVV.

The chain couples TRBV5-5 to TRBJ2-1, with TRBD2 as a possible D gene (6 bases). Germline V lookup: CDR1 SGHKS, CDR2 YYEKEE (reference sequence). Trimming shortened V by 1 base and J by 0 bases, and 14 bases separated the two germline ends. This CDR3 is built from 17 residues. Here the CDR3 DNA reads TGTGCCAGCAGCTTGTCCCCGGGAGACTACTCCTACAATGAGCAGTTCTTC. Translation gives CASSLSPGDYSYNEQFF.

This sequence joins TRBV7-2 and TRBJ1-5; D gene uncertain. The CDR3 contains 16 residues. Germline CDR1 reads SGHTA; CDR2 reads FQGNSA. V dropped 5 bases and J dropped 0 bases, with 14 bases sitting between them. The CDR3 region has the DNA TGTGCCAGCAGCCCCGTCCCCGGTTATAGCAATCAGCCCCAGCATTTT. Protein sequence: CASSPVPGYSNQPQHF.

The CDR3 here is CASSRTDANYGYTF. The CDR3 DNA sequence: TGTGCCAGCAGTCGGACAGACGCTAACTATGGCTACACCTTC. The chain carries TRBV7-2 and TRBJ1-2; D is perhaps TRBD1 (6 bases). This CDR3 contains 14 residues. Germline-derived CDR1 and CDR2 are SGHTA and FQGNSA. Trimming took 6 bases from V and 0 from J, leaving 11 bases between them.

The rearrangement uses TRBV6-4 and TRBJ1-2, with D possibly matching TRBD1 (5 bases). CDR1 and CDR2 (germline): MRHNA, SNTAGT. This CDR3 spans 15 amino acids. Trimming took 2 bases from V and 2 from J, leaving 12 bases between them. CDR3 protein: CASSDLPGTNYGYTF. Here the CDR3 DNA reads TGTGCCAGCAGTGACCTCCCCGGGACGAACTATGGCTACACCTTC.

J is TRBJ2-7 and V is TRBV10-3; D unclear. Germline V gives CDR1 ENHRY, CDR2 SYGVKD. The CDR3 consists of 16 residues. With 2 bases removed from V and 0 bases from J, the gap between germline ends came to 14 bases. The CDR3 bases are TGTGCCATCAGTGAGGGCGGCGTCTCAACCTCCTACGAGCAGTACTTC. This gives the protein CAISEGGVSTSYEQYF.

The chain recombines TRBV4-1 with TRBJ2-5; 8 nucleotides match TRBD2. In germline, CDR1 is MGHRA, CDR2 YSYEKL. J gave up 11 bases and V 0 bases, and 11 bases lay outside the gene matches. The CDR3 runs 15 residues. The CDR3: CASSQEGGRRGAQYF. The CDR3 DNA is TGCGCCAGCAGCCAAGAAGGAGGTCGGCGGGGGGCTCAGTACTTC.

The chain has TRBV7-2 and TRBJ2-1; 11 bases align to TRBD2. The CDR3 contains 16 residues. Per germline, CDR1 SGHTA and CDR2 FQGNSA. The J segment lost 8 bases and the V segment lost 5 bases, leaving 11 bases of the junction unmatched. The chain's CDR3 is CASSQRLAGLTYEQFF. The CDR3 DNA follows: TGTGCCAGCAGCCAAAGACTAGCGGGGTTGACTTATGAGCAGTTCTTC.

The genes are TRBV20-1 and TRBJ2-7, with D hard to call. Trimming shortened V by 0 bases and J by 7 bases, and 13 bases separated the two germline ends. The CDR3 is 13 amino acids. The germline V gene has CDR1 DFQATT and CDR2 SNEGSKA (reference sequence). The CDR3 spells CSARDPTRWEQYF. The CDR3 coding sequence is TGCAGTGCTAGAGATCCAACCCGGTGGGAGCAGTACTTC.